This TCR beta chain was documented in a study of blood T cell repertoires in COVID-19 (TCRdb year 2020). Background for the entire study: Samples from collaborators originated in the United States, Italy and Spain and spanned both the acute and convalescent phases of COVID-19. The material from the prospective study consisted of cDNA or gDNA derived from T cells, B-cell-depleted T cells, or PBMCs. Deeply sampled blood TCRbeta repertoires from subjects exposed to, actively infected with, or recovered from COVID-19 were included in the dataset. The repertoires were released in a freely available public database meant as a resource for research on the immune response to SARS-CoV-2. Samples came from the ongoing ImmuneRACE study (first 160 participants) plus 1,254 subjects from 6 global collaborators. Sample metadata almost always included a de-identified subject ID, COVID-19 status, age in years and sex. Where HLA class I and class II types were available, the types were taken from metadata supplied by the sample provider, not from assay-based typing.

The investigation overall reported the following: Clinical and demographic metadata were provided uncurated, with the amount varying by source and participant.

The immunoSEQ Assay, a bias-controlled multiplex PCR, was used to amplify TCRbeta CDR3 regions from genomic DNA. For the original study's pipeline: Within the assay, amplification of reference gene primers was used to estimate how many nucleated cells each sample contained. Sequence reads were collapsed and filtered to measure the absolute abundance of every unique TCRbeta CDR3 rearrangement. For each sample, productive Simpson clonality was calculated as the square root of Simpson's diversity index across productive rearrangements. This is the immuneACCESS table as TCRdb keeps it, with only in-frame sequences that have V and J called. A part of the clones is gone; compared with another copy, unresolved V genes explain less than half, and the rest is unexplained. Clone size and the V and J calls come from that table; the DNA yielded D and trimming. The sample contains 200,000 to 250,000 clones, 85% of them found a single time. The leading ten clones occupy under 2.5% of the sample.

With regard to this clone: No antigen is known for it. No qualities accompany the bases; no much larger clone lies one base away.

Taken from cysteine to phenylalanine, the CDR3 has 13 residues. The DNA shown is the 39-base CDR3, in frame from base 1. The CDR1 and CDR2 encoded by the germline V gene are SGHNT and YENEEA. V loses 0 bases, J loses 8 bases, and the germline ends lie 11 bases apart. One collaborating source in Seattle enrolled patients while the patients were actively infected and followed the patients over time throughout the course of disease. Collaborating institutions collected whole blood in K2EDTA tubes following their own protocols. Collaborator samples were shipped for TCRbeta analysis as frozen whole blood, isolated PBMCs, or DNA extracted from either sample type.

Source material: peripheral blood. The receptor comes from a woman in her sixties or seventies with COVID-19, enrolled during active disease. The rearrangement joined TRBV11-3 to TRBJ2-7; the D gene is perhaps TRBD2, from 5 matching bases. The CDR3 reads CASSLDLEGQQYF. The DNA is TGTGCCAGCAGCTTAGATCTCGAGGGCCAGCAGTACTTC.